This T cell receptor (beta chain) was obtained from a study of T cell repertoires in cytomegalovirus infection (dated by TCRdb to between 2018 and 2020). Some background on the complete study: Alongside well-studied HLA-B-restricted epitopes, the peptide stimulations were aimed at recently identified HLA-C-restricted CMV epitopes, whose presentation resists viral immunomodulation. Donor HLA type was relevant to the analysis, as public TCR beta signatures indicated carriage of CMV infection together with the matching HLA type.

For sequencing, an Illumina HiSeq 1500 was employed. TCRdb redid the processing of the public reads, applying fastp at Q25 and MiXCR, and retained in-frame beta chains. CDR3 protein sequences are deduplicated, and each keeps its most common genes and DNA. In all, the sample holds approximately 470,000 distinct CDR3 sequences, and roughly 42% of those were seen once. Roughly two fifths of the sample is in the top ten clones. What the treatment or condition label conveys for this sample: in vitro stimulation with specific CMV peptide epitopes to enrich CMV-specific T cells. A note on this clonotype: This receptor's antigen is unknown. Lacking the conserved final phenylalanine or tryptophan, this CDR3 likely reflects a read error.

The CDR3 is 16 amino acids in total, end residues counted. Just CDR3 DNA is preserved here, 48 bases in frame from base 1. Looking up the germline V gene yields CDR1 SGHTA and CDR2 FQGNSA. Ends trimmed: V by 1 base, J by 2 bases; bases unmatched to a gene: 4. Overall results and qualifications from the work: The ex vivo response was dominated by HLA-C-restricted CMV-specific TCR beta clonotypes, and the single most frequent clonotype in two of eight donors was supplied by these HLA-C-restricted clonotypes. Cumulative frequency of public TCR beta family members discriminated carriers of CMV infection plus the relevant HLA type in this cohort and an independent roughly 330-donor cohort.

The specimen was cultured PBMCs, collected from culture after CMV antigen stimulation. Rearrangement joined TRBV7-2 to TRBJ2-7; 11 of the junction bases match TRBD2. This TCR derives from a human donor in good health (CMV status not recorded). Some clones in this sample may be carry-over from other donors' samples. The CDR3 region has the sequence CASSLGPLAGAYEQYL. The nucleotide sequence reads TGTGCCAGCAGCTTAGGCCCACTAGCGGGAGCCTACGAGCAGTACCTC.